This TCR beta chain comes out of a study of T cell responses to AZD1222 COVID-19 vaccine. Germline V gives CDR1 ENHRY, CDR2 SYGVKD. Trimming removed 2 bases at V and 0 bases at J, with 11 bases between. This CDR3 spans 16 amino acids. Study-wide findings and caveats: Donors, mostly white British, included more females; clonal diversity was possibly underestimated. After the peak T cell response, and only then, were repertoires sampled. Breadth and depth of Spike-specific TCRs rose after two AZD1222 doses. Unmutated variant regions are reportedly targeted by nearly half of spike-specific TCRs.

A note on this clone: What it binds is not known.

Clones were read by immunoSEQ multiplex PCR, and TCRdb kept only the in-frame ones, dropping some. The sample lists more than 70,000 clones, over 75% occurring once. The J gene is TRBJ2-1, the V gene TRBV10-3; D may be TRBD1 (6 bases). The sequence derives from an adult in good health. Sample: peripheral blood, taken on day 0 of AZD1222 vaccination. The CDR3 DNA reads TGTGCCATCAGTGAGGGGACAATGAGCTCCTACAATGAGCAGTTCTTC. Translated, it gives CAISEGTMSSYNEQFF.